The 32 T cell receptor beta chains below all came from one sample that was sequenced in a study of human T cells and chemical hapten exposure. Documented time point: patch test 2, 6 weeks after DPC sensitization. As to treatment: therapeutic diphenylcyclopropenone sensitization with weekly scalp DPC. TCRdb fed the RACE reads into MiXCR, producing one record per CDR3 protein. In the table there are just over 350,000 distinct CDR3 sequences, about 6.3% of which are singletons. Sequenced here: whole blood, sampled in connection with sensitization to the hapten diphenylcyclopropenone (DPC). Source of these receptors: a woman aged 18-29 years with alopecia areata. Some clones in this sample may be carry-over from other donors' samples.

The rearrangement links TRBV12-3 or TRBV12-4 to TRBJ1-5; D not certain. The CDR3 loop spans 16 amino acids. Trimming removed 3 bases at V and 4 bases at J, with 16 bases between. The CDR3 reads CASSFWAGLGNQPQHF. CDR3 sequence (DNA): TGTGCCAGCAGTTTTTGGGCAGGCTTGGGGAATCAGCCCCAGCATTTT.

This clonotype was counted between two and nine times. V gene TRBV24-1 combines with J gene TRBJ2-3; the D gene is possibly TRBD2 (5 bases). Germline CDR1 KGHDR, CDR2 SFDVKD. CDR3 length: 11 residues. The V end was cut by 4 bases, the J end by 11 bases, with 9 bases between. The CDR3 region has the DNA TGTGCCACCAGTGAGAGGGCAATGCAGTATTTT. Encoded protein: CATSERAMQYF.

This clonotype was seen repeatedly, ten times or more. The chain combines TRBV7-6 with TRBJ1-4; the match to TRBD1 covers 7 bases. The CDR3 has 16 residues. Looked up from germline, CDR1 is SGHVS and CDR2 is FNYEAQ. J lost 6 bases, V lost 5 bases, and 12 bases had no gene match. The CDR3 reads CASSLWTGRDYEKLFF. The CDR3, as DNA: TGTGCCAGCAGCCTCTGGACAGGCCGGGACTATGAAAAACTGTTTTTT.

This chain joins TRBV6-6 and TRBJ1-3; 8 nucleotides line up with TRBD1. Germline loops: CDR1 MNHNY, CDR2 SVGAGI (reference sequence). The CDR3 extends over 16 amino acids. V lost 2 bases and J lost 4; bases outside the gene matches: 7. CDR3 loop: CASSYPERDRGNTIYF. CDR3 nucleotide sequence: TGTGCCAGCAGTTACCCCGAAAGGGACAGGGGAAACACCATATATTTT.

The CDR3 is CASSLGLADGNTIYF. The CDR3 DNA follows: TGCGCCAGCAGCTTAGGACTTGCCGACGGAAACACCATATATTTT. The rearrangement links TRBV5-1 to TRBJ1-3, with D unclear. The CDR3 consists of 15 residues. Germline values: CDR1 SGHRS, CDR2 YFSETQ. Trimming cost V 2 bases and J 4 bases, with 13 bases left between them.

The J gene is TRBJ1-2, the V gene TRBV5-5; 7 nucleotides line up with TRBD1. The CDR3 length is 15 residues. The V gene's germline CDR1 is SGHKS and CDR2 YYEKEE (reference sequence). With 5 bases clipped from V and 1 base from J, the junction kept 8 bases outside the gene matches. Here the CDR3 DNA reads TGTGCCAGCAGTCTTGCGGGACAGAGTAACTATGGCTACACCTTC. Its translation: CASSLAGQSNYGYTF.

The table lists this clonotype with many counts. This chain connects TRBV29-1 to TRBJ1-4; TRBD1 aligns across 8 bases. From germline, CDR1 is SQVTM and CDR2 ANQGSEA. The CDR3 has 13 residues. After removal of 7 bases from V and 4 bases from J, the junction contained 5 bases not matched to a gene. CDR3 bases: TGCAGCGCCTGGACAGGGAGTAATGAAAAACTGTTTTTT. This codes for CSAWTGSNEKLFF.

This CDR3 reads CASSLRPRASYGYTF. The CDR3 nucleotides are TGTGCCAGCAGCTTGCGGCCCAGGGCAAGCTATGGCTACACCTTC. This sequence joins TRBV5-6 and TRBJ1-2, with a possible D match to TRBD1 (5 bases). CDR3 length equals 15 residues. In germline, CDR1 is SGHDT, CDR2 YYEEEE. V was trimmed by 1 base and J by 4 bases, leaving 14 bases between them.

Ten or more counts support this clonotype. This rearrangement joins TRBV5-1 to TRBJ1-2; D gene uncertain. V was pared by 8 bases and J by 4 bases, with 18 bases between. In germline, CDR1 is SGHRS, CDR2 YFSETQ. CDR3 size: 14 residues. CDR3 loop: CARRPRGFSYGYTF. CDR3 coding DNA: TGCGCCAGGAGGCCCCGCGGGTTTAGCTATGGCTACACCTTC.

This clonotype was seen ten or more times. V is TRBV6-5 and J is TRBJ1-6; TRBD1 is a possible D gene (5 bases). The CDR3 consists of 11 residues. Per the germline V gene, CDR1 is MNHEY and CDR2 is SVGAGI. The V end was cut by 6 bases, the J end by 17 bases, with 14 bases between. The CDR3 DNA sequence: TGTGCCAGCAGGGAGGACAATCGAATCCACTTT. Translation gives CASREDNRIHF.

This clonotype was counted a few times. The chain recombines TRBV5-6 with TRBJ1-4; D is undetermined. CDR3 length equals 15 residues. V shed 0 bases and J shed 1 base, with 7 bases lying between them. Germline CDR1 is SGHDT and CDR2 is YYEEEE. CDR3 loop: CASSLELGTNEKLFF. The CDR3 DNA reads TGTGCCAGCAGCTTGGAACTGGGAACTAATGAAAAACTGTTTTTT.

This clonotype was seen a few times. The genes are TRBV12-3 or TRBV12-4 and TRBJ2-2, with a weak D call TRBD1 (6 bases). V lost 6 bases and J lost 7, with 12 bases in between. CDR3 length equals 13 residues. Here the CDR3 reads CASRSQGSGELFF. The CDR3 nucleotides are TGTGCCAGCAGGTCCCAGGGGAGCGGGGAGCTGTTTTTT.

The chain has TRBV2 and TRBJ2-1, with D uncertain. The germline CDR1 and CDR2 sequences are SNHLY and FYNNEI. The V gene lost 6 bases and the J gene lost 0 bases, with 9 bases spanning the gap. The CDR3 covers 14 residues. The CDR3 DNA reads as TGTGCCAGCAGCGATGACGCCTCCTACAATGAGCAGTTCTTC. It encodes CASSDDASYNEQFF.

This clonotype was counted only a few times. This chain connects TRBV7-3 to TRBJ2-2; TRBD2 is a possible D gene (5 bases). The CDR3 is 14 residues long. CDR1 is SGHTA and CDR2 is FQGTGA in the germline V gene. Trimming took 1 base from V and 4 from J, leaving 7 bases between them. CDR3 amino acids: CASSLIGSTGELFF. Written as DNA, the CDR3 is TGTGCCAGCAGCTTAATTGGGAGCACCGGGGAGCTGTTTTTT.

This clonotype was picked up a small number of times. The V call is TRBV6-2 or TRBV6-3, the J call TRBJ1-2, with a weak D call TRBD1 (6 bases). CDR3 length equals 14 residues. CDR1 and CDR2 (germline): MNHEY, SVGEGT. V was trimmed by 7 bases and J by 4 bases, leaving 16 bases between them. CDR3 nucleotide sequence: TGTGCCAGCATGCGCCATCGGACAGCCTATGGCTACACCTTC. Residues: CASMRHRTAYGYTF.

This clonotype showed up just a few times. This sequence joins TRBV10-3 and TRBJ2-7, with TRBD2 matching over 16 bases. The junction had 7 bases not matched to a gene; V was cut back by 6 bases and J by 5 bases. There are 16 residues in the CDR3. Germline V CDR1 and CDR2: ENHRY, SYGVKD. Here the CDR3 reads CAISPGTSGGADEQYF. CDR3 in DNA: TGTGCCATCAGCCCCGGGACTAGCGGGGGGGCAGACGAGCAGTACTTC.

The CDR3 reads CASSPRRSYEQYF. The CDR3 nucleotides are TGTGCCAGCAGCCCCAGGCGTTCCTACGAGCAGTACTTC. V is TRBV7-9 and J is TRBJ2-7; no clear D gene. V was trimmed by 5 bases and J by 1 base, leaving 9 bases between them. The V gene's germline CDR1 is SEHNR and CDR2 FQNEAQ (reference sequence). This CDR3 has 13 residues.

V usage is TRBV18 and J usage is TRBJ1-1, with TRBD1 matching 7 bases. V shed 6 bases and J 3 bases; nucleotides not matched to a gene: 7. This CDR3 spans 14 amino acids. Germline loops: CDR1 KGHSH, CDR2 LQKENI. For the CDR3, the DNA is TGTGCCAGCTCGCGGTACAGGGGAGACACTGAAGCTTTCTTT. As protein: CASSRYRGDTEAFF.

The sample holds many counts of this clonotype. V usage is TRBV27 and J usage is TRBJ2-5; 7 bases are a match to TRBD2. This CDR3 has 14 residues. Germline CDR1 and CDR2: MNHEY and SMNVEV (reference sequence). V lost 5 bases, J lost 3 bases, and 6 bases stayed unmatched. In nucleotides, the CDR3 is TGTGCCAGCAGTCCCTGGACTAGGGAAGAGACCCAGTACTTC. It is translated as CASSPWTREETQYF.

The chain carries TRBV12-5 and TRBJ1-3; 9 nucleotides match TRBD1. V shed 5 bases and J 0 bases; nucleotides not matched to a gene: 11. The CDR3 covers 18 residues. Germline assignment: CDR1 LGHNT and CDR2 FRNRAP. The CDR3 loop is CASGLTGGPLLSGNTIYF. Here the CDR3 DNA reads TGTGCTAGTGGTCTGACAGGGGGGCCCCTACTCTCTGGAAACACCATATATTTT.

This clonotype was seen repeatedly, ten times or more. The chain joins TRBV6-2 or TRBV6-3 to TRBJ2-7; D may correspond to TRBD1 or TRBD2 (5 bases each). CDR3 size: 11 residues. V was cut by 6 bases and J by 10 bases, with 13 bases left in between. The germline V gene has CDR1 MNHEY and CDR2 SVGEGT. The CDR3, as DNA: TGTGCCAGCAGCCACGGGGCACTCCAGTACTTC. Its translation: CASSHGALQYF.

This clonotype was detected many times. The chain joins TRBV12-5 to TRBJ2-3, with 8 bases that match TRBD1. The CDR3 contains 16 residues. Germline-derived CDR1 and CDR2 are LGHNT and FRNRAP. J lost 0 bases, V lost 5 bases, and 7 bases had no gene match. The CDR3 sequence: CASGPGQGPSTDTQYF. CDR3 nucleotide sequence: TGTGCTAGTGGTCCCGGACAGGGTCCTAGCACAGATACGCAGTATTTT.

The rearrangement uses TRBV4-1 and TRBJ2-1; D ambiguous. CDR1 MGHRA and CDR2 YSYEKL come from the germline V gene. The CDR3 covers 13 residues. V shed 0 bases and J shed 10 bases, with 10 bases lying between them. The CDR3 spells CASSQEIYQEQFF. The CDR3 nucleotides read TGCGCCAGCAGCCAAGAAATTTACCAAGAGCAGTTCTTC.

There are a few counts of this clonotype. CDR3 DNA: TGTGCCAGCAGTGCTAGCGGGGGGGCCGGTACGCAGTATTTT. As protein: CASSASGGAGTQYF. The chain carries TRBV6-4 and TRBJ2-3; 12 bases align to TRBD2. Germline CDR1 MRHNA, CDR2 SNTAGT. The V gene end was trimmed by 4 bases and the J gene end by 8 bases; junction bases not matched to a gene: 4. The CDR3 totals 14 residues.

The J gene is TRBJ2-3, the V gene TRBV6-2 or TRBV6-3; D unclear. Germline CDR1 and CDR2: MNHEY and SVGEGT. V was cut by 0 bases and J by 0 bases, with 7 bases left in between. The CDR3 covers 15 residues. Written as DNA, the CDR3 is TGTGCCAGCAGTTACTCTTCGACTAGCACAGATACGCAGTATTTT. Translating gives CASSYSSTSTDTQYF.

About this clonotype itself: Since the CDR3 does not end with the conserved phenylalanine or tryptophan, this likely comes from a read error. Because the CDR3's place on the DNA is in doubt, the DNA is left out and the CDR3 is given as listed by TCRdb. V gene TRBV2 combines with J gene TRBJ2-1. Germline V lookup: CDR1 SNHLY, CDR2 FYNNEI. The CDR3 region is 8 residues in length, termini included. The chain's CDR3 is CASSERER.

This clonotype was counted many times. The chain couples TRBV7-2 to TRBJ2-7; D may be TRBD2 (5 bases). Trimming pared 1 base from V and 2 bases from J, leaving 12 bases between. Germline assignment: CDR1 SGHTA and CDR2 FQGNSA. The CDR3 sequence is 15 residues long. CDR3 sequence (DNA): TGTGCCAGCAGCTTAGGCGAGGGAGTCCCCTACGAGCAGTACTTC. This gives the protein CASSLGEGVPYEQYF. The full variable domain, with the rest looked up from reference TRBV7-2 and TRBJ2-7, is GAGVSQSPSNKVTEKGKDVELRCDPISGHTALYWYRQSLGQGLEFLIYFQGNSAPDKSGLPSDRFSAERTGGSVSTLTIQRTQQEDSAVYLCASSLGEGVPYEQYFGPGTRLTVT.

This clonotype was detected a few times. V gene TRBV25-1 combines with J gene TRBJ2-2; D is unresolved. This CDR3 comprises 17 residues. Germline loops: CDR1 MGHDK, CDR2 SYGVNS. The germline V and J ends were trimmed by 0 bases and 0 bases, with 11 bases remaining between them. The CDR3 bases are TGTGCCAGCAGTGAATATTTAGGACGGTCGAACACCGGGGAGCTGTTTTTT. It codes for CASSEYLGRSNTGELFF.

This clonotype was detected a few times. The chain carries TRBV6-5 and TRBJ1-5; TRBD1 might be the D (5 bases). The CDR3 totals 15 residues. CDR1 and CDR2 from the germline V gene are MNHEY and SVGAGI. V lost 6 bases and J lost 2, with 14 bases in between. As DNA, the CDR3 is TGTGCCAGCAGACGCGAAGGGGCCGGCAATCAGCCCCAGCATTTT. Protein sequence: CASRREGAGNQPQHF.

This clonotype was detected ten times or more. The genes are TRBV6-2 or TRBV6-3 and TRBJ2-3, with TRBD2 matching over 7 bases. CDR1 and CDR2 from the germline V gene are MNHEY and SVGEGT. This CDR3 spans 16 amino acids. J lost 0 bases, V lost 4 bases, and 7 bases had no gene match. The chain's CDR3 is CASSSSAGRSTDTQYF. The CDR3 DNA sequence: TGTGCCAGCAGTTCCTCAGCGGGGCGAAGCACAGATACGCAGTATTTT.

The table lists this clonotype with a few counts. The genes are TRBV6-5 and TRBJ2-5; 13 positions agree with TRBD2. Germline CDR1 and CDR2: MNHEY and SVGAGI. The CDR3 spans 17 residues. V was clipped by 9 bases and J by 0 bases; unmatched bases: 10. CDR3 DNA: TGTGCCAGTGGTGGGATGACTAGCGGGGGGTACCAAGAGACCCAGTACTTC. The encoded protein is CASGGMTSGGYQETQYF.

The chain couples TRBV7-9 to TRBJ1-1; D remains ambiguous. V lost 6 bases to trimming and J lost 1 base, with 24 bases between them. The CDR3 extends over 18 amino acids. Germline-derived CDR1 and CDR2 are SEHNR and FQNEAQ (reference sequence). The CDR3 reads CASRNKHVGPLGNTEAFF. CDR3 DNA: TGTGCCAGCAGAAATAAACACGTCGGGCCCCTGGGGAACACTGAAGCTTTCTTT.